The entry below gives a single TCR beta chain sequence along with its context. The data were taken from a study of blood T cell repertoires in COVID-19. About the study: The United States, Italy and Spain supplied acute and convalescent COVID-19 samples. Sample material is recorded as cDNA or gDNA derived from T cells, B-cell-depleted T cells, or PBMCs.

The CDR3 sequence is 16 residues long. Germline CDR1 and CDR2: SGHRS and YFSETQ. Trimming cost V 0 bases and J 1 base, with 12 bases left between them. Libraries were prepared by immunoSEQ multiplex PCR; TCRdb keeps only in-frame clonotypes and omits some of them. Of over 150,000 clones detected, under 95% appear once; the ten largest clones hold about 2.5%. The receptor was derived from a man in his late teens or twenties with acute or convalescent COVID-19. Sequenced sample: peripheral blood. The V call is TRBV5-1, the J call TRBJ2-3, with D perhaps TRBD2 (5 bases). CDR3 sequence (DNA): TGCGCCAGCAGCTTGGCCTCCGGGGTAGGCACAGATACGCAGTATTTT. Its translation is CASSLASGVGTDTQYF.